The clone carrying this T cell receptor beta chain has more than one count but fewer than ten. Its antigen remains unidentified. Time point in this sample: blood at routine non-recurrence follow-up after resection. Unsorted whole RNA samples from tumor, nontumor lung or frozen PBMC were sequenced. MiXCR, applied by TCRdb to the 5' RACE reads, yields one record per CDR3 protein. The sample has more than 95,000 distinct CDR3 sequences; 9% to 15% are singletons. The data derive from a study of spatial heterogeneity in lung cancer. Study in general: Detected beta-chain sequences consistently exceeded alpha-chain sequences.

The length of the CDR3 is 14 residues. Germline CDR1 is WSHSY and CDR2 is SAAADI. V trimming: 8 bases; J trimming: 8 bases; junction bases outside the gene matches: 10. Findings and limits, study-wide: There were more appearances of ubiquitous expanded tumor TCRs in blood at resection than at follow-up.

The clonotype was recovered from a male donor with early-stage non-small cell lung cancer. The J gene is TRBJ2-1, the V gene TRBV10-2; 9 bases fit TRBD2. Sequencing was performed on PBMCs, taken at follow-up. CDR3 sequence (DNA): TGCGCCAGCGGTGGATTAGCGGGGGTTCATGAGCAGTTCTTC. The encoded protein is CASGGLAGVHEQFF.